The 3 T cell receptor beta chains below all came from one sample that was sequenced in a study of blood T cell repertoires in COVID-19. Generated by immunoSEQ multiplex PCR, the TCRdb table keeps only in-frame clones and is missing some. There are tens of thousands of clones in the sample; around 86% occur only once, and over 5% lies in the top ten. Specimen: peripheral blood. All receptors come from a man aged 60-69 years with COVID-19, enrolled during active disease.

The rearrangement uses TRBV27 and TRBJ2-7; 11 positions agree with TRBD2. Germline V gene lookup returns CDR1 MNHEY and CDR2 SMNVEV (reference sequence). The V segment lost 0 bases and the J segment 2 bases; nucleotides outside the gene matches: 9. The CDR3 has 18 residues. The CDR3 region is CASSLSRPSGRLPYEQYF. CDR3 sequence (DNA): TGTGCCAGCAGTTTATCGAGGCCTAGCGGGAGGTTACCCTACGAGCAGTACTTC.

This chain joins TRBV6-1 and TRBJ1-6; D gene ambiguous. This CDR3 region has 13 residues. Germline V CDR1 and CDR2: MNHNS, SASEGT. Trimming left V 1 base short and J 8 bases short, with 6 bases between. The CDR3 DNA reads as TGTGCCAGCAGTGAAGAGGGAGATTCACCCCTCCACTTT. This sequence encodes CASSEEGDSPLHF.

The rearrangement links TRBV11-2 to TRBJ2-5; D may be TRBD1 (5 bases). Germline assignment: CDR1 SGHAT and CDR2 FQNNGV. V lost 0 bases to trimming and J lost 5 bases, with 7 bases between them. This CDR3 comprises 13 residues. The CDR3 bases are TGTGCCAGCAGCTTAGACAGGGTTGAGACCCAGTACTTC. It codes for CASSLDRVETQYF.